A selection of T cell receptor beta chains follows, all from one sample in a study of blood T cell repertoires in COVID-19. Method: immunoSEQ multiplex PCR; TCRdb's copy keeps in-frame clones and lacks some. Of about 160,000 clones listed, around 87% were seen once; the top ten hold roughly 0.57%. Sample: peripheral blood. The receptors here all came from a man between 60 and 70 years old with COVID-19, enrolled during active disease. The CDR3 runs from the conserved cysteine through the conserved F or W. Fields, in order: V gene, J gene, CDR3 protein.

V gene: TRBV9
J gene: TRBJ2-1
CDR3 protein: CASSVTLAGGPSSYNEQFF

V gene: TRBV3-1/TRBV3-2
J gene: TRBJ1-3
CDR3 protein: CASSQVASGPNTIYF

V gene: TRBV7-2
J gene: TRBJ1-1
CDR3 protein: CASSLYLGEAFF

V gene: TRBV28
J gene: TRBJ2-2
CDR3 protein: CASRRGSTGELFF

V gene: TRBV15
J gene: TRBJ2-7
CDR3 protein: CATSRDPGLETYEQYF

V gene: TRBV6-2/TRBV6-3
J gene: TRBJ2-1
CDR3 protein: CASSYGARYNEQFF

V gene: TRBV30
J gene: TRBJ1-4
CDR3 protein: CAWNMGTGAEKLFF

V gene: TRBV11-2
J gene: TRBJ2-2
CDR3 protein: CASSIHQGGGTGELFF

V gene: TRBV28
J gene: TRBJ1-3
CDR3 protein: CASSTASAQGNTIYF

V gene: TRBV3-1/TRBV3-2
J gene: TRBJ1-2
CDR3 protein: CASSHPGRTDLGYTF

V gene: TRBV27
J gene: TRBJ1-1
CDR3 protein: CASSLIGAGGDTEAFF

V gene: TRBV3-1/TRBV3-2
J gene: TRBJ2-7
CDR3 protein: CASTRTGISYEQYF

V gene: TRBV27
J gene: TRBJ1-4
CDR3 protein: CASRDFRGPGGKLFF

V gene: TRBV27
J gene: TRBJ2-7
CDR3 protein: CASSRSGLAGETYEQYF

V gene: TRBV18
J gene: TRBJ1-1
CDR3 protein: CASSIGQMNTEAFF

V gene: TRBV13
J gene: TRBJ1-3
CDR3 protein: CASSPDRAGNTIYF

V gene: TRBV7-2
J gene: TRBJ1-2
CDR3 protein: CASSLDGTGVSGYTF

V gene: TRBV6-5
J gene: TRBJ1-1
CDR3 protein: CASSYTRTASNTEAFF

V gene: TRBV2
J gene: TRBJ1-1
CDR3 protein: CASSEIEGGGRAFF

V gene: TRBV6-5
J gene: TRBJ1-6
CDR3 protein: CASSPTTGGTPLHF

V gene: TRBV5-6
J gene: TRBJ2-5
CDR3 protein: CASSRRVLGETQYF

V gene: TRBV7-6
J gene: TRBJ2-6
CDR3 protein: CASSSRTGGWGGANVLTF

V gene: TRBV6-5
J gene: TRBJ1-2
CDR3 protein: CASSTQGGANYGYTF

V gene: TRBV7-2
J gene: TRBJ2-7
CDR3 protein: CASSPRSGTGNYEQYF

V gene: TRBV19
J gene: TRBJ2-7
CDR3 protein: CASSRDRAYEQYF

V gene: TRBV9
J gene: TRBJ1-1
CDR3 protein: CASSAATGLRAFF

V gene: TRBV4-3
J gene: TRBJ1-4
CDR3 protein: CASGVQVNEKLFF

V gene: TRBV5-1
J gene: TRBJ1-6
CDR3 protein: CASSFGQNSPLHF

V gene: TRBV15
J gene: TRBJ2-3
CDR3 protein: CATSMWRAGGSDTQYF

V gene: TRBV5-6
J gene: TRBJ1-2
CDR3 protein: CASRPRGLGYGYTF

V gene: TRBV3-1/TRBV3-2
J gene: TRBJ1-5
CDR3 protein: CASSQTGDGQPQHF

V gene: TRBV3-1/TRBV3-2
J gene: TRBJ1-4
CDR3 protein: CASSQDGGGEKLFF

V gene: TRBV6-6
J gene: TRBJ1-1
CDR3 protein: CASSQGAEAFF

V gene: TRBV9
J gene: TRBJ2-5
CDR3 protein: CASSPQEGAGGLGETQYF

V gene: TRBV18
J gene: TRBJ1-2
CDR3 protein: CASSQPPRADGYTF

V gene: TRBV4-3
J gene: TRBJ1-1
CDR3 protein: CASSLLQGTEAFF

V gene: TRBV11-2
J gene: TRBJ1-2
CDR3 protein: CASSLGSNYGYTF

V gene: TRBV6-2/TRBV6-3
J gene: TRBJ2-2
CDR3 protein: CASSLSGFGELFF

V gene: TRBV7-9
J gene: TRBJ1-2
CDR3 protein: CASSLDTTNYGYTF

V gene: TRBV5-1
J gene: TRBJ2-1
CDR3 protein: CASSFSRNPPYNEQFF

V gene: TRBV5-6
J gene: TRBJ1-2
CDR3 protein: CASSPQGGEGYTF

V gene: TRBV13
J gene: TRBJ1-3
CDR3 protein: CASSLGQLYSGNTIYF

V gene: TRBV6-2/TRBV6-3
J gene: TRBJ2-1
CDR3 protein: CASSYRGSYNEQFF

V gene: TRBV14
J gene: TRBJ1-4
CDR3 protein: CASSLTVLTRDEKLFF

V gene: TRBV27
J gene: TRBJ1-1
CDR3 protein: CASSLYGVGEAFF

V gene: TRBV18
J gene: TRBJ2-3
CDR3 protein: CASETGGLADTQYF

V gene: TRBV29-1
J gene: TRBJ1-2
CDR3 protein: CSVGGGSNYGYTF

V gene: TRBV3-1/TRBV3-2
J gene: TRBJ1-2
CDR3 protein: CASSSDRFSYGYTF

V gene: TRBV7-3
J gene: TRBJ2-1
CDR3 protein: CASSLIRAGRNNEQFF

V gene: TRBV3-1/TRBV3-2
J gene: TRBJ2-4
CDR3 protein: CASSQETSGDPSVGKNIQYF

V gene: TRBV18
J gene: TRBJ2-3
CDR3 protein: CASSPPSGGADTQYF

V gene: TRBV27
J gene: TRBJ1-5
CDR3 protein: CASRRDFNQPQHF